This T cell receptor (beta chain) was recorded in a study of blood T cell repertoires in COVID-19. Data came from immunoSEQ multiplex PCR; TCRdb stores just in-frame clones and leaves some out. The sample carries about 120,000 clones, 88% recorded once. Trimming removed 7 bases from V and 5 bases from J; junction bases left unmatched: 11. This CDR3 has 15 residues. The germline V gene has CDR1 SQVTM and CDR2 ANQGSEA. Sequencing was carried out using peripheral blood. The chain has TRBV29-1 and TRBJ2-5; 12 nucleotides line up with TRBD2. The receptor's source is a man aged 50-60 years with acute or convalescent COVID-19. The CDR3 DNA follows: TGCAGCGCCCCAGGAGGACTAGCGGGGTCGGAGACCCAGTACTTC. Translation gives CSAPGGLAGSETQYF.